These T cell receptor beta chains were read from a single sample in a study of cytomegalovirus exposure and HLA in healthy donors. Using immunoSEQ multiplex PCR, the repertoire was profiled, and TCRdb retains in-frame clones only, with some absent. Of 70,000 to 95,000 clones in the sample, 70% to 85% were seen once. The source material was PBMCs. These receptors all come from a human donor in good health. Both conserved end residues are part of each CDR3. The D gene is left open where the match is weak. Clone size appears in some rows only: once, few, many, or a class for an expanded clone.

abundance	j_gene	v_gene	d_gene	CDR3aa	CDR3nt
few	TRBJ2-7	TRBV4-1	-	CASSQAPGIAYEQYF	TGCGCCAGCAGCCAAGCGCCAGGAATTGCCTACGAGCAGTACTTC
-	TRBJ1-2	TRBV4-3	-	CASSQGAAPGYGYTF	TGCGCCAGCAGCCAAGGGGCGGCCCCGGGGTATGGCTACACCTTC
-	TRBJ1-1	TRBV9	TRBD1	CASSFYQGAQSEAFF	TGTGCCAGCAGCTTCTACCAGGGGGCTCAGTCTGAAGCTTTCTTT
medium-sized	TRBJ1-5	TRBV19	-	CASSFSNQPQHF	TGTGCCAGTAGTTTCTCGAATCAGCCCCAGCATTTT
-	TRBJ2-6	TRBV9	-	CASSVVDTGSGANVLTF	TGTGCCAGCAGCGTAGTGGACACAGGCTCTGGGGCCAACGTCCTGACTTTC
-	TRBJ2-5	TRBV9	TRBD2	CASSVGWRGAQETQYF	TGTGCCAGCAGCGTAGGTTGGCGGGGGGCCCAAGAGACCCAGTACTTC
-	TRBJ1-3	TRBV6-6	-	CASSSSGQGTGNTIYF	-
-	TRBJ2-1	TRBV7-8	-	CASSLREGRNEQFF	TGTGCCAGCAGCTTACGCGAAGGGAGGAATGAGCAGTTCTTC
-	TRBJ1-5	TRBV2	-	CASKSRNSNQPQHF	TGTGCCAGCAAATCCAGAAATAGCAATCAGCCCCAGCATTTT
-	TRBJ2-6	TRBV6-5	-	CASSWAGSGANVLTF	TGTGCCAGCTCTTGGGCAGGGTCTGGGGCCAACGTCCTGACTTTC
-	TRBJ2-7	TRBV10-3	-	CAISDPEGAWYEQYF	TGTGCCATCAGTGACCCCGAAGGGGCTTGGTACGAGCAGTACTTC
-	TRBJ2-2	TRBV5-1	-	CASSYGGDPAGELFF	TGCGCCAGCAGCTACGGCGGCGATCCGGCCGGGGAGCTGTTTTTT
-	TRBJ2-2	TRBV7-2	TRBD2	CASSLDVAGGPSGELFF	TGTGCCAGCAGCTTAGACGTCGCGGGGGGGCCTTCCGGGGAGCTGTTTTTT
-	TRBJ2-1	TRBV6-1	TRBD1	CATGRGLGYNEQFF	TGTGCCACCGGTAGGGGGCTGGGTTACAATGAGCAGTTCTTC
-	TRBJ1-2	TRBV18	-	CASSPVRLGRGSLYGYTF	TGTGCCAGCTCACCCGTCCGTCTGGGGAGGGGCTCTCTATATGGCTACACCTTC
-	TRBJ1-2	TRBV5-4	-	CASSSTVPNYGYTF	TGTGCCAGCAGCTCGACAGTCCCTAACTATGGCTACACCTTC
-	TRBJ2-1	TRBV7-8	TRBD2	CASSPRDYLRGGQFF	TGTGCCAGCAGCCCACGGGACTACCTCCGGGGGGGGCAGTTCTTC
-	TRBJ1-2	TRBV5-4	-	CASSLGAGNEESYTF	TGTGCCAGCAGCTTGGGGGCGGGAAACGAGGAGTCCTACACCTTC
-	TRBJ2-2	TRBV4-3	-	CASSQGLANTGELFF	TGCGCCAGCAGCCAAGGACTAGCGAACACCGGGGAGCTGTTTTTT
-	TRBJ1-6	TRBV19	TRBD1	CASSIGQGAFSSPLHF	TGTGCCAGTAGTATAGGACAGGGGGCCTTCTCGTCACCCCTCCACTTT
-	TRBJ1-2	TRBV6-1	-	CASSEAPRVYGYTF	TGTGCCAGCAGTGAAGCGCCGAGGGTCTATGGCTACACCTTC
-	TRBJ2-1	TRBV29-1	-	CSSRDIDYNEQFF	TGCAGCTCCCGGGACATAGACTACAATGAGCAGTTCTTC
-	TRBJ1-5	TRBV6-5	TRBD1	CASSYTRQGTHQPQNF	TGTGCCAGCAGTTACACAAGACAGGGGACCCATCAGCCCCAGAATTTT
-	TRBJ1-1	TRBV2	-	CASTLEVEAFF	TGTGCCAGCACTCTAGAAGTCGAAGCTTTCTTT
-	TRBJ2-2	TRBV5-6	TRBD1	CASSWQTGGSLHGELFF	TGTGCCAGCAGCTGGCAAACAGGGGGCTCCCTCCACGGGGAGCTGTTTTTT
-	TRBJ2-7	TRBV5-4	TRBD1	CASSLQGNRYEQYF	TGTGCCAGCAGCTTACAGGGGAACCGCTACGAGCAGTACTTC
-	TRBJ2-1	TRBV4-3	TRBD2	CASSQDSVGVAGYNEQFF	TGCGCCAGCAGCCAAGATAGCGTCGGGGTAGCGGGATACAATGAGCAGTTCTTC
-	TRBJ2-2	TRBV27	TRBD2	CASSLSLAGPGELFF	TGTGCCAGCAGTTTAAGTCTAGCGGGGCCCGGGGAGCTGTTTTTT
-	TRBJ2-5	TRBV2	-	CASSEFQGGYETQYF	TGTGCCAGCAGTGAATTTCAGGGTGGTTATGAGACCCAGTACTTC
-	TRBJ1-2	TRBV7-8	-	CASSLGLSGKNYGYTF	TGTGCCAGCAGCTTAGGGTTGTCAGGGAAAAACTATGGCTACACCTTC
few	TRBJ1-1	TRBV6-5	TRBD1	CASSYRGRTNTEAFF	TGTGCCAGCAGTTACAGGGGGCGTACGAACACTGAAGCTTTCTTT
-	TRBJ2-3	TRBV7-2	TRBD1	CASSPVGGTTDTQYF	TGTGCCAGCAGCCCCGTAGGGGGCACCACAGATACGCAGTATTTT
-	TRBJ1-2	TRBV6-8	-	CASSYGAGVAYGYTF	TGTGCCAGCAGTTATGGTGCAGGGGTCGCCTATGGCTACACCTTC
-	TRBJ1-3	TRBV30	TRBD1	CAWRTTGAEGNTIYF	TGTGCCTGGAGAACGACAGGGGCCGAAGGAAACACCATATATTTT
-	TRBJ2-5	TRBV5-1	TRBD1	CASSMTGFETQYF	TGCGCCAGCAGCATGACAGGGTTTGAGACCCAGTACTTC